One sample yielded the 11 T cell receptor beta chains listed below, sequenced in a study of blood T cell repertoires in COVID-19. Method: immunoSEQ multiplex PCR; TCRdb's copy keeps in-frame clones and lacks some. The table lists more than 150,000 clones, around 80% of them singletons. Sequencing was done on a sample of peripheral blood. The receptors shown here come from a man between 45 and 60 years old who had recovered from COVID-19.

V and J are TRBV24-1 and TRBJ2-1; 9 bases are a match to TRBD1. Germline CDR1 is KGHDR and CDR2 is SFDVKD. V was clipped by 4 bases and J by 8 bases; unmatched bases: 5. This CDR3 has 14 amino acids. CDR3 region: CATSDPGTGYEQFF. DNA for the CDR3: TGTGCCACCAGTGACCCCGGGACAGGGTATGAGCAGTTCTTC.

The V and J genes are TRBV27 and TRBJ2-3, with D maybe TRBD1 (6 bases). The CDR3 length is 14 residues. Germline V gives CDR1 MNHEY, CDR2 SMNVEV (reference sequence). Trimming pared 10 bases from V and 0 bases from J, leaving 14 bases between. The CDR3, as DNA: TGTGCCATCGCGAAGGGGGATAGCACAGATACGCAGTATTTT. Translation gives CAIAKGDSTDTQYF.

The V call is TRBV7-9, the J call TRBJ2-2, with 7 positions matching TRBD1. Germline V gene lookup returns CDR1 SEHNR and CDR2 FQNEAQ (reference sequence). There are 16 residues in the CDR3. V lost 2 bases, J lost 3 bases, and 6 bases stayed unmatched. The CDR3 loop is CASSLMQGDYTGELFF. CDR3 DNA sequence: TGTGCCAGCAGCTTAATGCAGGGGGATTACACCGGGGAGCTGTTTTTT.

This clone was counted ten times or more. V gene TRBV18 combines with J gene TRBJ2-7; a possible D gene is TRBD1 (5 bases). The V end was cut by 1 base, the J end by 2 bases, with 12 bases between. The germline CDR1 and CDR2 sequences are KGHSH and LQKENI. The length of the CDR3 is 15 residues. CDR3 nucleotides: TGTGCCAGCTCACCACGGGCAGGGTACACCTACGAGCAGTACTTC. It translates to CASSPRAGYTYEQYF.

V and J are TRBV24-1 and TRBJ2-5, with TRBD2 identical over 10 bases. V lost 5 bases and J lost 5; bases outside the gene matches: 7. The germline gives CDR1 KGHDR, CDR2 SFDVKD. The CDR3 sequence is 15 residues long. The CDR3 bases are TGTGCCACCAGTGCCTCTAGCGGGAGTGTGGAGACCCAGTACTTC. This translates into CATSASSGSVETQYF.

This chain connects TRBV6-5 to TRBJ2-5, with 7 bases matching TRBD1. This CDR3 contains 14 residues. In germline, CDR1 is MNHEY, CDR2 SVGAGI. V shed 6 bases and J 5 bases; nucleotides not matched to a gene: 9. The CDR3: CASRTGTDGETQYF. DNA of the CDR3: TGTGCCAGCAGAACAGGGACAGACGGTGAGACCCAGTACTTC.

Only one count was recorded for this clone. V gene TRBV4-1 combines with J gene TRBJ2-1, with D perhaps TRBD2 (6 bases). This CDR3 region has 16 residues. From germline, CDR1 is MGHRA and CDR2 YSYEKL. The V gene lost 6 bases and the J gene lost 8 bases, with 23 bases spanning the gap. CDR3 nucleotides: TGCGCCAGCAGTCGCGCCTCGGTGGGAGGTGGACATGAGCAGTTCTTC. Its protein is CASSRASVGGGHEQFF.

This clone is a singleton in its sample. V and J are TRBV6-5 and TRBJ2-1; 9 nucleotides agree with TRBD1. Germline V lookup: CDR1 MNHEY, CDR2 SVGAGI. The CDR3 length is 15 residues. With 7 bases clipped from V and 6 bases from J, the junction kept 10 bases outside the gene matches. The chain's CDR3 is CASNYDRGKGNEQFF. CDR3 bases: TGTGCCAGCAACTACGACAGGGGGAAAGGCAATGAGCAGTTCTTC.

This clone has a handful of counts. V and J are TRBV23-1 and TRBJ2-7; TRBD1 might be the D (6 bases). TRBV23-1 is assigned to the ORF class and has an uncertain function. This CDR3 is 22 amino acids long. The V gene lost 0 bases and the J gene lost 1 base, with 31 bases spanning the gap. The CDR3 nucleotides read TGCGCCAGCAGTCAATCGGCTCTGTGCGGTGACAGGAGGTTGAGGGTTTCCTACGAGCAGTACTTC. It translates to CASSQSALCGDRRLRVSYEQYF.

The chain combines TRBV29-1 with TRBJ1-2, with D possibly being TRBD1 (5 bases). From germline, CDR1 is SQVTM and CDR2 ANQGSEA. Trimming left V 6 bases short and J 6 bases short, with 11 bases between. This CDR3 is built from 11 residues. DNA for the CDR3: TGCAGCGTACCGGGGGATAATGGCTACACCTTC. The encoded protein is CSVPGDNGYTF.

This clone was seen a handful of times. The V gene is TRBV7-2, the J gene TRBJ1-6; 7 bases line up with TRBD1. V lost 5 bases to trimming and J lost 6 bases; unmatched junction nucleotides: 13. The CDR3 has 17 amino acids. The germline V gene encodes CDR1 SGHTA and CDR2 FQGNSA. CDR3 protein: CASSPTSGQTLNSPLHF. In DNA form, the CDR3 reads TGTGCCAGCAGCCCCACCTCGGGACAGACTCTTAATTCACCCCTCCACTTT.